Listed here are 32 T cell receptor beta chains from one sample, sequenced in a study of beta chain features in type 1 diabetes. Study-wide findings and caveats: TCRB CDR3s from Type 1 diabetes patients were moderately but significantly shorter in all four CD4+ subsets.

cDNA synthesis used the whole RNA isolate, giving expressed TCRB sequences. Libraries were prepared by immunoSEQ multiplex PCR; TCRdb keeps only in-frame clonotypes and omits some of them. In the table there are 500,000 to 800,000 clones, roughly 12% of which are singletons. These receptors are not linked to any known antigen. Sequencing was done on a sample of naive CD4+ T cells from blood. Receptors originate from a man aged 25 to 40 with type 1 diabetes.

This clone occurred a few times. V is TRBV6-5 and J is TRBJ2-7; unclear D gene. Trimming left V 1 base short and J 2 bases short, with 9 bases between. Germline assignment: CDR1 MNHEY and CDR2 SVGAGI. The CDR3 runs to 14 residues. CDR3 amino acids: CASSYLPHTYEQYF. DNA of the CDR3: TGTGCCAGCAGTTACTTGCCACATACCTACGAGCAGTACTTC.

In its sample, this clone was seen a few times. The chain employs TRBV27 and TRBJ1-2; D is uncertain. CDR1 is MNHEY and CDR2 is SMNVEV in the germline V gene (reference sequence). Between the trimmed V and J ends, which lost 4 bases and 4 bases, there was a span of 16 bases. The CDR3 runs 15 residues. CDR3: CASSSQTSLAYGYTF. Here the CDR3 DNA reads TGTGCCAGCAGTTCGCAGACCTCGCTAGCCTATGGCTACACCTTC.

This clone was found a few times. The gene calls are TRBV5-4 and TRBJ1-4; D possibly corresponds to TRBD1 (5 bases). The CDR3 extends over 17 amino acids. V shed 5 bases and J shed 1 base, with 18 bases lying between them. Germline V CDR1 and CDR2: SGHNT, YYREEE (reference sequence). CDR3 nucleotide sequence: TGTGCCAGCAGTCTGGGGCGGGGGACCCAAACTAATGAAAAACTGTTTTTT. Protein product: CASSLGRGTQTNEKLFF.

The V call is TRBV5-1, the J call TRBJ1-4; 9 positions agree with TRBD1. Looked up from germline, CDR1 is SGHRS and CDR2 is YFSETQ. The CDR3 totals 15 residues. The V and J ends lost 0 bases and 4 bases, in that order; junction bases with no gene match: 1. CDR3 loop: CASSLGTGDNEKLFF. CDR3 coding DNA: TGCGCCAGCAGCTTGGGGACAGGGGATAATGAAAAACTGTTTTTT.

The chain couples TRBV19 to TRBJ1-5; 9 bases match TRBD1. Unmatched junction bases numbered 14, after V lost 2 bases and J lost 0 bases. The germline CDR1 and CDR2 sequences are LNHDA and SQIVND (reference sequence). The CDR3 totals 20 residues. The CDR3 is CASSISPRGQGFDSNQPQHF. As DNA, the CDR3 is TGTGCCAGTAGTATATCCCCCAGGGGACAGGGCTTCGATAGCAATCAGCCCCAGCATTTT.

This clone has more than one count but fewer than ten. The chain recombines TRBV29-1 with TRBJ2-2; no clear D gene. V was cut by 4 bases and J by 0 bases, with 12 bases left in between. The CDR3 loop spans 15 amino acids. Per the germline V gene, CDR1 is SQVTM and CDR2 is ANQGSEA. DNA of the CDR3: TGCAGCGTTGCCGGGCCCTCCTCGAACACCGGGGAGCTGTTTTTT. Translating it yields CSVAGPSSNTGELFF.

In its sample, this clone was seen many times. This chain connects TRBV7-2 to TRBJ1-6, with 9 bases identical to TRBD1. CDR1 is SGHTA, CDR2 FQGNSA, per germline. The CDR3 is made up of 17 amino acids. V shed 1 base and J 7 bases; nucleotides not matched to a gene: 8. The CDR3 nucleotides are TGTGCCAGCAGCTTAGGGACAGGGGCGAAGAGGAATTCACCCCTCCACTTT. It translates to CASSLGTGAKRNSPLHF. Complete variable domain (other parts from reference TRBV7-2 and TRBJ1-6): GAGVSQSPSNKVTEKGKDVELRCDPISGHTALYWYRQSLGQGLEFLIYFQGNSAPDKSGLPSDRFSAERTGGSVSTLTIQRTQQEDSAVYLCASSLGTGAKRNSPLHFGNGTRLTVT.

This clone was recorded a few times. The chain is built from TRBV19 and TRBJ2-1, with TRBD2 matching over 9 bases. CDR1 and CDR2 (germline): LNHDA, SQIVND (reference sequence). The CDR3 loop spans 16 amino acids. Germline trimming cut 4 bases from V and 2 bases from J; bases unmatched to any gene: 6. In nucleotides, the CDR3 is TGTGCCAGTAGTACATCAGCGGGGGGTACCTACAATGAGCAGTTCTTC. Translation gives CASSTSAGGTYNEQFF.

The chain is built from TRBV5-1 and TRBJ2-5; no reliable D call. This CDR3 has 15 amino acids. Per the germline V gene, CDR1 is SGHRS and CDR2 is YFSETQ. V lost 3 bases and J lost 5, with 17 bases in between. The CDR3 DNA reads as TGCGCCAGCAGCTCCCGTACCCCAGCTCGGGAGACCCAGTACTTC. This translates into CASSSRTPARETQYF.

The gene calls are TRBV9 and TRBJ2-7; 7 bases match TRBD2. The ends lost 4 bases at V and 3 bases at J; junction bases unmatched: 4. This CDR3 spans 13 amino acids. Germline CDR1 reads SGDLS; CDR2 reads YYNGEE. CDR3 sequence: CASSREGNYEQYF. The CDR3 DNA reads as TGTGCCAGCAGCAGGGAGGGGAACTACGAGCAGTACTTC.

This sequence joins TRBV28 and TRBJ1-3; D is perhaps TRBD1 (5 bases). With 7 bases removed from V and 0 bases from J, the gap between germline ends came to 10 bases. The CDR3 totals 14 residues. Per germline, CDR1 MDHEN and CDR2 SYDVKM. The CDR3 here is CASMPGISGNTIYF. In nucleotides, the CDR3 is TGTGCCAGCATGCCAGGGATCTCTGGAAACACCATATATTTT.

The V and J genes are TRBV4-1 and TRBJ2-5, with D unclear. The V end lost 3 bases, the J end lost 0 bases, and 14 bases lay between the germline ends. The CDR3 sequence is 16 residues long. Germline V gene sequence: CDR1 MGHRA, CDR2 YSYEKL. In DNA form, the CDR3 reads TGCGCCAGCAGCCACCTGGACGGAATCAACCAAGAGACCCAGTACTTC. It is translated as CASSHLDGINQETQYF.

This clone was seen repeatedly, ten times or more. The chain links TRBV7-2 to TRBJ2-1; D is unresolved. Germline-derived CDR1 and CDR2 are SGHTA and FQGNSA. The CDR3 consists of 13 residues. The V gene lost 5 bases and the J gene lost 4 bases, with 9 bases spanning the gap. The CDR3 nucleotides are TGTGCCAGCAGCAGGACGCCTTACAATGAGCAGTTCTTC. Translated: CASSRTPYNEQFF.

The rearrangement links TRBV9 to TRBJ2-5; 9 nucleotides line up with TRBD1. The V segment lost 6 bases and the J segment 5 bases; nucleotides outside the gene matches: 8. The CDR3 is 14 amino acids. Germline CDR1 reads SGDLS; CDR2 reads YYNGEE. CDR3 sequence (DNA): TGTGCCAGCAACACCGAAGGACAGGGGGAGACCCAGTACTTC. Translation: CASNTEGQGETQYF.

The chain uses TRBV27 and TRBJ1-4; 10 nucleotides align to TRBD1. J gave up 7 bases and V 1 base, and 3 bases lay outside the gene matches. The CDR3 length is 15 residues. Germline values: CDR1 MNHEY, CDR2 SMNVEV (reference sequence). The CDR3 region is CASSLLGQGTEKLFF. CDR3 nucleotides: TGTGCCAGCAGTTTATTGGGACAGGGGACTGAAAAACTGTTTTTT.

This clone has just a few counts. At the DNA level, this CDR3 is encoded by other sequences in the same sample as well. The CDR3 is CAWSVQSDTQYF. The CDR3 DNA reads as TGTGCCTGGAGTGTACAGTCCGATACGCAGTATTTT. The gene calls are TRBV30 and TRBJ2-3; D remains unclear. The length of the CDR3 is 12 residues. The germline V gene encodes CDR1 GTSNPN and CDR2 SVGIG (reference sequence). V gave up 0 bases and J gave up 6 bases, with 7 bases separating them.

This clone has only a few counts. V gene TRBV9 combines with J gene TRBJ2-1, with TRBD2 matching 15 bases. J lost 4 bases, V lost 0 bases, and 5 bases had no gene match. The CDR3 is made up of 18 amino acids. Germline V gene lookup returns CDR1 SGDLS and CDR2 YYNGEE. DNA for the CDR3: TGTGCCAGCAGCGTAGGGACTAGCGGGGGGGCAGATTACAATGAGCAGTTCTTC. This encodes CASSVGTSGGADYNEQFF.

This clone was detected only a few times. The chain is built from TRBV5-1 and TRBJ1-6, with D maybe TRBD1 (6 bases). There are 16 residues in the CDR3. The V and J ends lost 5 bases and 8 bases respectively, with 20 bases between them. The germline V gene has CDR1 SGHRS and CDR2 YFSETQ. CDR3 in DNA: TGCGCCAGCAGTTCTAGGGCAGACAGGCGGGATTCACCCCTCCACTTT. Its translation: CASSSRADRRDSPLHF.

Only a few counts were recorded for this clone. The chain joins TRBV5-8 to TRBJ1-5; no firm D call. This CDR3 has 12 amino acids. Germline V gene sequence: CDR1 SGHTS, CDR2 YDEGEE. V was cut by 2 bases and J by 6 bases, with 6 bases left in between. The CDR3 DNA reads as TGTGCCAGCAGCTTAACCTCTCAGCCCCAGCATTTT. Encoded protein: CASSLTSQPQHF.

V and J are TRBV16 and TRBJ2-3; the D is unclear. Trimming left V 1 base short and J 0 bases short, with 8 bases between. Germline CDR1 KGHSY, CDR2 FQNENV. The CDR3 is 15 amino acids. CDR3 amino acids: CASSQLGTSTDTQYF. The CDR3 coding sequence is TGTGCCAGCAGCCAATTGGGCACTAGCACAGATACGCAGTATTTT.

This clone showed up just a few times. The chain combines TRBV5-4 with TRBJ2-1; D is uncertain. The CDR3 is 15 residues long. V lost 2 bases and J lost 6, with 15 bases in between. Germline V gene sequence: CDR1 SGHNT, CDR2 YYREEE (reference sequence). The CDR3 region has the DNA TGTGCCAGCAGCTTACCGGGTACGAATGGCAATGAGCAGTTCTTC. Translated: CASSLPGTNGNEQFF.

This clone has more than one count but fewer than ten. V usage is TRBV6-5 and J usage is TRBJ1-2; D not resolved. Per the germline V gene, CDR1 is MNHEY and CDR2 is SVGAGI. The CDR3 spans 14 residues. Deletions cut 6 bases from V and 4 bases from J, with 15 bases between. CDR3 amino acids: CASSRAGVSYGYTF. The CDR3 bases are TGTGCCAGCAGCCGCGCTGGAGTCTCCTATGGCTACACCTTC.

The V call is TRBV5-6, the J call TRBJ1-2, with D tentatively TRBD1 (5 bases). Trimming removed 4 bases from V and 6 bases from J, with 16 bases in between. Germline CDR1 and CDR2: SGHDT and YYEEEE. This CDR3 contains 14 residues. Here the CDR3 reads CASSTWDLLDGYTF. The CDR3 DNA follows: TGTGCCAGCAGCACCTGGGACCTTTTGGATGGCTACACCTTC.

This clone turned up a few times. V usage is TRBV6-5 and J usage is TRBJ2-1; 12 bases match TRBD1. There are 14 residues in the CDR3. Germline V CDR1 and CDR2: MNHEY, SVGAGI. After removal of 4 bases from V and 15 bases from J, the junction contained 10 bases not matched to a gene. The CDR3 DNA follows: TGTGCCAGCAGTTTTGGGGACAGGGGGCGAAGGATGTTCTTC. It specifies CASSFGDRGRRMFF.

CDR3 coding DNA: TGTGCCAGCAGCGGCCGGACAGGATCTAATGAAAAACTGTTTTTT. Its translation: CASSGRTGSNEKLFF. The genes are TRBV11-3 and TRBJ1-4; 7 bases line up with TRBD1. The ends lost 5 bases at V and 3 bases at J; junction bases unmatched: 6. The germline gives CDR1 SGHNT, CDR2 YENEEA. The CDR3 is 15 residues long.

The gene calls are TRBV6-5 and TRBJ1-1; D gene ambiguous. Trimming stripped 4 bases from V and 4 bases from J, with 13 bases between. From germline, CDR1 is MNHEY and CDR2 SVGAGI. There are 14 residues in the CDR3. CDR3 residues: CASSWNIRGTEAFF. The CDR3 coding sequence is TGTGCCAGCAGTTGGAACATCCGTGGCACTGAAGCTTTCTTT.

The rearrangement uses TRBV7-8 and TRBJ2-7, with D possibly being TRBD1 (6 bases). The germline V and J ends were trimmed by 2 bases and 3 bases, with 14 bases remaining between them. The CDR3 runs to 15 residues. The germline V gene has CDR1 SGHVS and CDR2 FQNEAQ. CDR3 in amino acids: CASSLSAGTIYEQYF. CDR3 coding DNA: TGTGCCAGCAGCTTATCGGCAGGGACAATCTACGAGCAGTACTTC. Using reference TRBV7-8 and TRBJ2-7 for the parts outside the CDR3, the full variable domain is GAGVSQSPRYKVAKRGQDVALRCDPISGHVSLFWYQQALGQGPEFLTYFQNEAQLDKSGLPSDRFFAERPEGSVSTLKIQRTQQEDSAVYLCASSLSAGTIYEQYFGPGTRLTVT.

This clone was recorded a few times. The rearrangement joins TRBV5-4 to TRBJ2-5; unclear D gene. Deletions cut 5 bases from V and 5 bases from J, with 13 bases between. CDR1 is SGHNT, CDR2 YYREEE, per germline (reference sequence). CDR3 length: 13 residues. The CDR3 loop is CASRTGLGETQYF. CDR3 DNA: TGTGCCAGCAGGACCGGGCTCGGGGAGACCCAGTACTTC.

A few counts support this clone. The chain has TRBV7-2 and TRBJ1-6; D is ambiguous. The V and J ends lost 3 bases and 8 bases respectively, with 8 bases between them. The CDR3 totals 13 residues. Germline values: CDR1 SGHTA, CDR2 FQGNSA. For the CDR3, the DNA is TGTGCCAGCAGCTTCCCGCGGGATTCACCCCTCCACTTT. It specifies CASSFPRDSPLHF.

This clone has only a few counts. V is TRBV5-1 and J is TRBJ2-2; TRBD2 aligns across 9 bases. Germline V CDR1 and CDR2: SGHRS, YFSETQ. The CDR3 runs to 16 residues. Unmatched junction bases numbered 1, after V lost 0 bases and J lost 1 base. DNA of the CDR3: TGCGCCAGCAGCTTGGGACTAGCGGAGAACACCGGGGAGCTGTTTTTT. Amino acids: CASSLGLAENTGELFF. The full variable domain, in which reference TRBV5-1 and TRBJ2-2 provide the parts outside the CDR3, is KAGVTQTPRYLIKTRGQQVTLSCSPISGHRSVSWYQQTPGQGLQFLFEYFSETQRNKGNFPGRFSGRQFSNSRSEMNVSTLELGDSALYLCASSLGLAENTGELFFGEGSRLTVL.

This clone was detected a few times. The rearrangement links TRBV4-1 to TRBJ2-1, with 10 bases matching TRBD2. The V and J ends lost 3 bases and 7 bases, in that order; junction bases with no gene match: 12. The CDR3 is made up of 17 amino acids. CDR1 is MGHRA, CDR2 YSYEKL, per germline. CDR3 amino acids: CASSQSSGTSAENEQFF. DNA for the CDR3: TGCGCCAGCAGCCAGTCATCTGGGACTAGCGCTGAGAATGAGCAGTTCTTC.

The chain couples TRBV5-6 to TRBJ1-4, with D possibly matching TRBD1 (5 bases). Trimming shortened V by 5 bases and J by 5 bases, and 13 bases separated the two germline ends. CDR1 and CDR2 (germline): SGHDT, YYEEEE. This CDR3 has 14 residues. CDR3 protein: CASRPGLLNEKLFF. The DNA of the CDR3 is TGTGCCAGCAGGCCGGGACTGTTGAATGAAAAACTGTTTTTT.